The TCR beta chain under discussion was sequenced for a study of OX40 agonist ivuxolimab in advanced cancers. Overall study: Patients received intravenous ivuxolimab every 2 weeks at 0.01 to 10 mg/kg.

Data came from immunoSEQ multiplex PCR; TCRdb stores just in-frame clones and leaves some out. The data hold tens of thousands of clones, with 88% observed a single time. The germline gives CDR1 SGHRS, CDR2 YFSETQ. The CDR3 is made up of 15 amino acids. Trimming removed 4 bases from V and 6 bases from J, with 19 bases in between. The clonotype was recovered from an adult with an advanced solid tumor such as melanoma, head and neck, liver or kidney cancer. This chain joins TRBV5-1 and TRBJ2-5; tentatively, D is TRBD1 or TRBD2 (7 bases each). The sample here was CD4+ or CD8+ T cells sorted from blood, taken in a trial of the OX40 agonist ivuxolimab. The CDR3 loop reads CASSADRDYKKTQYF. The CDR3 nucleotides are TGCGCCAGCAGCGCTGACAGGGACTACAAGAAGACCCAGTACTTC.